The clone carrying this T cell receptor (beta chain) has a count of ten or more. The sample belongs to a study of response to subunit inactivated influenza vaccine. TCRdb ran MiXCR on the RT-PCR reads and lists one entry per CDR3 protein. The data contain around 480,000 distinct CDR3 sequences, roughly 9.8% of them seen just once; the ten biggest clones take up 10% to 15%. Per the germline V gene, CDR1 is DFQATT and CDR2 is SNEGSKA (reference sequence). Trimming stripped 7 bases from V and 0 bases from J, with 9 bases between. This CDR3 contains 12 residues. This chain joins TRBV20-1 and TRBJ1-2; D is uncertain. The TCR comes from a man between 50 and 59 years old who received an inactivated influenza vaccine. The sample here was PBMCs from blood, taken 35 to 45 days after vaccination. The DNA for the CDR3 is TGCAGTGACAGACGGACTAACTATGGCTACACCTTC. Protein product: CSDRRTNYGYTF.